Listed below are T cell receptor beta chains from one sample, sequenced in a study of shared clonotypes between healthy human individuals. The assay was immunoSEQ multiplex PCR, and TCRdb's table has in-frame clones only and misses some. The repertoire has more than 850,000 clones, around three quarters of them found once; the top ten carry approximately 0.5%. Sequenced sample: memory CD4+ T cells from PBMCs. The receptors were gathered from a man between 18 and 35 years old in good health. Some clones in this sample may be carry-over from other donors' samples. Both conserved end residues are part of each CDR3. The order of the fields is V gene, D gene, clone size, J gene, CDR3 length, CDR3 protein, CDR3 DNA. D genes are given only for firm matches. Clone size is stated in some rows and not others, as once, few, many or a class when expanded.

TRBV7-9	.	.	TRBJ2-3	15	CASSPILGSTDTQYF	TGTGCCAGCAGCCCCATACTGGGGAGTACAGATACGCAGTATTTT
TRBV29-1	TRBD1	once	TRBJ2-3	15	CSVHDTGGSTDTQYF	TGCAGCGTCCATGACACAGGGGGTAGTACAGATACGCAGTATTTT
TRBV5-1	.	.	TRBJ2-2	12	CASSRVTGELFF	TGCGCCAGCAGTCGGGTCACCGGGGAGCTGTTTTTT
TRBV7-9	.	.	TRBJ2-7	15	CASSFWGGSFYEQYF	TGTGCCAGCAGCTTTTGGGGCGGGTCTTTCTACGAGCAGTACTTC
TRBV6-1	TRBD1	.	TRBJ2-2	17	CASSARGQGARAGELFF	TGTGCCAGCAGTGCCCGCGGACAGGGGGCACGTGCCGGGGAGCTGTTTTTT
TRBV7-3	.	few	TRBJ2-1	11	CASSGGGEQFF	TGTGCCAGCAGCGGAGGAGGTGAGCAGTTCTTC
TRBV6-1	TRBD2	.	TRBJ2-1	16	CASSERGTSGRAEQFF	TGTGCCAGCAGTGAGAGGGGGACTAGCGGGAGGGCTGAGCAGTTCTTC
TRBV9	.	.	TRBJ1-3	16	CASSPWAESSGNTIYF	TGTGCCAGCAGCCCCTGGGCCGAGAGCTCTGGAAACACCATATATTTT
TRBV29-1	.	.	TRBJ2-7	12	CSAEGPIYEQYF	TGCAGCGCCGAAGGACCGATCTACGAGCAGTACTTC
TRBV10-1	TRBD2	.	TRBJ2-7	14	CATSSGRVSYEQYF	TGCGCCACCTCTAGCGGGAGGGTCTCCTACGAGCAGTACTTC
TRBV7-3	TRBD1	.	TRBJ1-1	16	CASSFTGGYPNTEAFF	TGTGCCAGCAGCTTTACAGGGGGATATCCGAACACTGAAGCTTTCTTT
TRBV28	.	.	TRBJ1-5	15	CASSLAYPVNQPQHF	TGTGCCAGCAGCTTGGCTTACCCCGTCAATCAGCCCCAGCATTTT
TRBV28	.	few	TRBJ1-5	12	CASSLQLQPQHF	TGTGCCAGCAGTTTGCAATTACAGCCCCAGCATTTT
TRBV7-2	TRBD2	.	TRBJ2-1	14	CASSLVWRENEQFF	TGTGCCAGCAGCTTAGTTTGGCGGGAGAATGAGCAGTTCTTC
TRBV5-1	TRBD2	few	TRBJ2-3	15	CASSFSSGNTDTQYF	TGCGCCAGCAGCTTCTCTAGCGGGAACACAGATACGCAGTATTTT
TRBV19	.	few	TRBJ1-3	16	CASTHVWFTSGNTIYF	TGTGCCAGTACCCATGTGTGGTTTACCTCTGGAAACACCATATATTTT
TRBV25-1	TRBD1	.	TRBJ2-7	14	CASSRGQSGYEQYF	TGTGCCAGCAGTCGGGGACAGTCCGGGTACGAGCAGTACTTC
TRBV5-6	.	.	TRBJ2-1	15	CASSLSYFLGNEQFF	TGTGCCAGCAGCTTATCGTATTTTTTGGGCAATGAGCAGTTCTTC
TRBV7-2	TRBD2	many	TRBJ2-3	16	CASSLGLAGLTDTQYF	TGTGCCAGCAGCTTAGGACTAGCGGGCCTCACAGATACGCAGTATTTT
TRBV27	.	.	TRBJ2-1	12	CASSLTSGEQFF	TGTGCCAGCAGTTTAACCAGCGGAGAGCAGTTCTTC
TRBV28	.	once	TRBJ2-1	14	CASSPPRSYNEQFF	TGTGCCAGCAGCCCCCCGCGGAGTTACAATGAGCAGTTCTTC
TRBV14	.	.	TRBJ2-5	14	CASRTGFDGETQYF	TGTGCCAGCCGGACCGGGTTCGACGGGGAGACCCAGTACTTC
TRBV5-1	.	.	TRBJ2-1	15	CASSFAGWAYNEQFF	TGCGCCAGCAGCTTTGCGGGTTGGGCCTACAATGAGCAGTTCTTC
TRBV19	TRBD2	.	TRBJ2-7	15	CASSIRAGGHYEQYF	TGTGCCAGTAGTATCCGGGCGGGAGGGCACTACGAGCAGTACTTC
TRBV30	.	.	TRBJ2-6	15	CAWSDWGSGANVLTF	TGTGCCTGGAGTGATTGGGGGTCTGGGGCCAACGTCCTGACTTTC
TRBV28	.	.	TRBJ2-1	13	CASSLVGRGEQFF	TGTGCCAGCAGCCTCGTCGGGCGGGGTGAGCAGTTCTTC
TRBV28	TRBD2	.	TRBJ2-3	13	CASWGGGTDTQYF	TGTGCCAGCTGGGGGGGAGGGACAGATACGCAGTATTTT
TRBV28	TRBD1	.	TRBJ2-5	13	CASTTDREETQYF	TGTGCCAGCACCACGGACAGGGAAGAGACCCAGTACTTC